The 14 T cell receptor beta chains below were found in one sample sequenced in a study of glioma-infiltrating T cells. TCR alpha and beta CDR3 regions were amplified from RNA using iRepertoire nested multiplex PCR. One entry per CDR3 protein results from TCRdb running MiXCR on the multiplex PCR reads. Among around 390,000 distinct CDR3 sequences listed, 41% were seen once. Input material: glioma tissue, nonneoplastic brain tissue, or PBMCs (not recorded which). These receptors were taken from a human donor with low-grade glioma or glioblastoma, undergoing nonglioma brain surgery, or in good health (not recorded which).

The gene calls are TRBV27 and TRBJ2-7, with D unresolved. The V end lost 0 bases, the J end lost 6 bases, and 6 bases lay between the germline ends. The CDR3 extends over 12 amino acids. CDR1 MNHEY and CDR2 SMNVEV come from the germline V gene (reference sequence). CDR3 nucleotides: TGTGCCAGCAGTTTATCTGGGTGCGAGCAGTACTTC. Protein sequence: CASSLSGCEQYF.

The chain has TRBV4-2 and TRBJ1-2; D is possibly TRBD1 (5 bases). V dropped 0 bases and J dropped 0 bases, with 8 bases sitting between them. This CDR3 comprises 15 residues. Germline assignment: CDR1 LGHNA and CDR2 YNFKEQ. The CDR3 DNA sequence: TGTGCCAGCAGCCAAGAGGGGGAACCTAACTATGGCTACACCTTC. It yields the protein CASSQEGEPNYGYTF.

This CDR3 is CASSQRATQYF. In DNA form, the CDR3 reads TGTGCCAGCAGCCAACGGGCGACCCAGTACTTC. This chain connects TRBV3-1 to TRBJ2-5; no definite D call. From germline, CDR1 is LGHDT and CDR2 YNNKEL (reference sequence). The ends were cut back, 2 bases at V and 7 bases at J, with 5 bases in the middle. The CDR3 runs to 11 residues.

CDR3 sequence (DNA): TGTGCCAGCAGTGAAGCGCGTCTAGCGGGCTCCTACAATGAGCAGTTCTTC. This encodes CASSEARLAGSYNEQFF. The chain combines TRBV2 with TRBJ2-1; 8 nucleotides line up with TRBD2. The V and J ends lost 0 bases and 0 bases, in that order; junction bases with no gene match: 4. Germline lookup yields CDR1 SNHLY and CDR2 FYNNEI. This CDR3 has 17 amino acids.

This clonotype appeared many times. V usage is TRBV6-2 or TRBV6-3 and J usage is TRBJ2-2; D possibly corresponds to TRBD2 (5 bases). There are 12 residues in the CDR3. With 8 bases removed from V and 10 bases from J, the gap between germline ends came to 14 bases. Germline V CDR1 and CDR2: MNHEY, SVGEGT. CDR3 bases: TGTGCCAGCGGGAGATCGTGGACGGAGCTGTTTTTT. Translation gives CASGRSWTELFF.

About this clonotype: The CDR3 does not end in the conserved phenylalanine or tryptophan, so this is likely a read error. CDR3 bases: TGTGCCAGCAGCTTAATGGCTAGCGGGTTTTCCTACGAGCAGTACCTC. Translating gives CASSLMASGFSYEQYL. The chain is built from TRBV7-9 and TRBJ2-7; 8 bases are a match to TRBD2. V was clipped by 2 bases and J by 1 base; unmatched bases: 7. This CDR3 is 16 amino acids long. The germline V gene has CDR1 SEHNR and CDR2 FQNEAQ (reference sequence).

As concerns this clonotype: This may come from a read error, since a much larger clone is one base off. The V and J genes are TRBV28 and TRBJ2-1, with 8 bases matching TRBD1. V gave up 6 bases and J gave up 7 bases; unmatched junction bases: 11. The CDR3 extends over 15 amino acids. The germline CDR1 and CDR2 sequences are MDHEN and SYDVKM. In nucleotides, the CDR3 is TGTGCCAGCAGCGAGCTACAGGGGGGTACAAATGAGCAGTTCTTC. Its protein product is CASSELQGGTNEQFF.

To note about this clonotype: This may be a read error: a much more frequent sequence differs by one nucleotide. The chain carries TRBV20-1 and TRBJ2-3, with D possibly being TRBD2 (7 bases). The CDR3 is made up of 15 amino acids. CDR1 and CDR2 (germline): DFQATT, SNEGSKA (reference sequence). The CDR3: CIARGGSRSTDTQYF. The CDR3 bases are TGCATTGCTAGGGGGGGGTCTAGGAGCACAGATACGCAGTATTTT.

This clonotype was detected only a few times. The J gene is TRBJ2-7, the V gene TRBV7-2; no firm D call. Trimming removed 4 bases from V and 3 bases from J, with 7 bases in between. The CDR3 extends over 12 amino acids. CDR1 SGHTA and CDR2 FQGNSA come from the germline V gene. The CDR3 nucleotides are TGTGCCAGCAGCTCCCACCGCTACGAGCAGTACTTC. It translates to CASSSHRYEQYF.

The V gene is TRBV28, the J gene TRBJ2-7; D possibly corresponds to TRBD2 (5 bases). This CDR3 has 16 amino acids. In germline, CDR1 is MDHEN, CDR2 SYDVKM. V was shortened by 7 bases and J by 4 bases, with 23 bases between the two germline ends. The CDR3 region is CASMNGESVGIYEQYF. CDR3 bases: TGTGCCAGCATGAACGGGGAATCAGTGGGTATATACGAGCAGTACTTC.

With respect to this clonotype: Since the CDR3 does not end with the conserved phenylalanine or tryptophan, this likely comes from a read error. This rearrangement joins TRBV28 to TRBJ1-2; D might be TRBD1 (5 bases). Deletions cut 2 bases from V and 6 bases from J, with 10 bases between. CDR3 length: 13 amino acids. Germline assignment: CDR1 MDHEN and CDR2 SYDVKM. The CDR3, as DNA: TGTGCCAGCAGTTTAGTCAGGGTGGATGGCTACACCCTC. Translating it yields CASSLVRVDGYTL.

To note about this clonotype: This sequence may be a read error, since a much larger clone differs from it by one base. V and J are TRBV28 and TRBJ2-3; 7 nucleotides match TRBD2. The ends lost 3 bases at V and 4 bases at J; junction bases unmatched: 7. The CDR3 has 15 residues. The germline V gene has CDR1 MDHEN and CDR2 SYDVKM. The CDR3 loop is CASSFLSGISDTQYF. CDR3 DNA: TGTGCCAGCAGTTTCTTGAGCGGGATCTCAGATACGCAGTATTTT.

The sample holds many counts of this clonotype. In DNA form, the CDR3 reads TGTGCCAGCAGTGAAACAGGGAGCTCCTACGAGCAGTACTTC. Protein: CASSETGSSYEQYF. The chain recombines TRBV25-1 with TRBJ2-7, with D tentatively TRBD1 (6 bases). Looked up from germline, CDR1 is MGHDK and CDR2 is SYGVNS. Trimming stripped 2 bases from V and 0 bases from J, with 8 bases between. This CDR3 is 14 amino acids long.

This clonotype appeared many times. The J gene is TRBJ1-5, the V gene TRBV6-2 or TRBV6-3; the D gene is possibly TRBD1 (6 bases). Germline V gives CDR1 MNHEY, CDR2 SVGEGT. CDR3 length: 14 residues. Trimming took 5 bases from V and 7 from J, leaving 15 bases between them. The CDR3 protein is CASSNRVARQPQHF. In nucleotides, the CDR3 is TGTGCCAGCAGTAACAGGGTCGCCAGGCAGCCCCAGCATTTT.